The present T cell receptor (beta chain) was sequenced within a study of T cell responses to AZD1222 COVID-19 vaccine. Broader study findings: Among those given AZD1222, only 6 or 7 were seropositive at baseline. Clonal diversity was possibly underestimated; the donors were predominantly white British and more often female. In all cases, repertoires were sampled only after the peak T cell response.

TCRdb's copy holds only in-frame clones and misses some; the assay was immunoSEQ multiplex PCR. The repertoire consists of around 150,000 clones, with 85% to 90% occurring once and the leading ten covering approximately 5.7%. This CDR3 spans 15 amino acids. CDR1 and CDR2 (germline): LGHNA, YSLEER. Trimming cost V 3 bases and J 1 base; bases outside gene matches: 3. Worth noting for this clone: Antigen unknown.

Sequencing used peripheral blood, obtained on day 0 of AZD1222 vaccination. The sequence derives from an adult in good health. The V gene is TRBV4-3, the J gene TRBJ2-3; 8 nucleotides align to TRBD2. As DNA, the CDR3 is TGCGCCAGCAGCCAGTTGACTAGCGGCACAGATACGCAGTATTTT. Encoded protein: CASSQLTSGTDTQYF.